This T cell receptor beta chain is from a study of early stage breast cancer tumors (TCRdb year 2017). With respect to the entire study: Of the 15 or so invasive breast tumors, roughly 12 were found to be estrogen receptor-positive, progesterone receptor-positive and HER2-negative. Of the roughly twelve ER+/PR+/HER2- tumors, eight were classified as invasive ductal carcinomas and four as invasive lobular carcinomas. On average, each sample had roughly 9.5-fold read coverage. A total of around 3 million templates, representing about 1.1 million unique clonotypes, were detected across all samples.

Comment on this clone: The antigen this receptor binds is unknown. No base-level quality is on record; no much larger clone is a single base apart.

Looking up the germline V gene yields CDR1 SGHRS and CDR2 YFSETQ. Cut back by 0 bases and 5 bases, the V and J ends lie 16 bases apart. There are 16 amino acids in the CDR3, from cysteine to phenylalanine inclusive. The sequence is cut down to CDR3 DNA, 48 bases in frame from base 1. The study profiled bulk TCR beta-chain repertoires in matched peripheral blood, tumor and adjacent normal breast tissue taken from approximately 15 patients with early-stage breast cancer. Before surgery, roughly 5-10 mL of whole blood was collected in EDTA tubes and processed within 2 hours. Peripheral blood mononuclear cells were isolated by Ficoll-Paque centrifugation in SepMate-50 tubes. PBMCs were cryopreserved in 90% FBS with around 10% DMSO in aliquots of roughly 2 to 4.5 million cells and stored in liquid nitrogen. The Qiagen AllPrep DNA/RNA Mini kit was used for genomic DNA extraction. Study-level results and caveats: Enriched TCRB sequences shared across patients were found to be mostly commonly generated sequences that were unlikely to play an important role in the tumor microenvironment. Because the cohort was small, analysis by tumor subtype was not possible. Tumors showed about 2.4-fold higher T cell density and higher clonality than adjacent normal breast tissue. Sequencing bulk genomic DNA from unsorted cells could not capture chain pairing or functional markers like CD4, CD8 and FOXP3. Repertoires from blood and normal breast were more alike than repertoires from blood and tumor, and in about 85% of the 16 patients, comparing each tissue with blood separated tumor from normal.

Each sample was amplified as two independent genomic DNA replicates: roughly 0.5 ug for blood and approximately 1.5 ug for tumor or normal breast. TCRB sequencing of genomic DNA was carried out with the ImmunoSeq Intro kit according to the manufacturer's instructions. The multiplex PCR ran for 31 cycles using proprietary primers and spike-in control sequences for absolute quantification. Single-end 150-bp reads were used to sequence an 87-bp fragment spanning the CDR3 plus the flanking V and J genes. Seven samples, each with two replicates, were multiplexed per lane of an Illumina MiSeq using version 3.0 chemistry. The study's own analysis went as follows. The vendor's proprietary pipeline processed the raw data and merged both replicates into a single result for each sample. Clonotypes were defined as productive rearrangements sharing the V-gene family, CDR3 amino acid sequence and J-gene segment. Clonality was calculated as 1 minus the normalized Shannon entropy (Pielou evenness) of TCRB abundances. To estimate T cell density, the total number of templates was divided by the input cell count, which was inferred from how much DNA went in. Recon was used with default parameters to estimate total repertoire diversity and clonality. Tumor-enriched clonotypes were defined as having over 0.1% abundance in tumor and at least 32-fold higher abundance than in normal breast. TCRdb stores this immuneACCESS table with in-frame sequences only. Part of the clones is absent; in the studies checked, under half of the shortfall reflects unresolved V genes, and no reason is known for the rest. For V, J and clone size, that table is used; D and trimming come from the DNA. The table for this sample lists roughly 58,000 clones; 90% to 95% of them were counted only once. About 5% of the sample is taken by the ten largest.

The receptor's source is a person aged 65 to 85 with breast cancer. The sequence joins TRBV5-1 to TRBJ2-3; the D region possibly corresponds to TRBD2 (5 bases align). The specimen sequenced was blood. The sequenced DNA is TGCGCCAGCAGCTTGGATGCGGGTCGGGCGGGAGATACGCAGTATTTT. This yields the protein CASSLDAGRAGDTQYF.